This T cell receptor (beta chain) is from a study of blood T cell repertoires in COVID-19. Whole-study context: Sites across the United States, Italy and Spain contributed samples from acute and convalescent COVID-19. Sources were T cells, B-cell-depleted T cells, or PBMCs; the material itself was cDNA or gDNA.

A few counts support this clone. As originally analysed: Using reference gene primer amplification, nucleated cell counts were estimated. Sequenced by immunoSEQ multiplex PCR; TCRdb stores in-frame clones only, minus some. V and J calls plus clone size are reproduced from that table; the DNA served to infer D and trimming. Of 140,000 to 150,000 clones listed, 80% are singletons. J was trimmed by 0 bases and V by 1 base; bases with no gene match: 5. The CDR3 sequence is 16 residues long. Germline loops: CDR1 GTSNPN, CDR2 SVGIG (reference sequence). Sequenced material: peripheral blood. The chain has TRBV30 and TRBJ2-3; the match to TRBD2 covers 9 bases. The clonotype comes from a man between 70 and 80 years old who had recovered from COVID-19. Written as DNA, the CDR3 is TGTGCCTGGAGTGCCGGGACTAGCCGTAGCACAGATACGCAGTATTTT. It specifies CAWSAGTSRSTDTQYF.